A single sample is the source of the 18 T cell receptor beta chains below, sequenced in a study of identical twins' blood T cells. TCRdb re-called the 5' RACE reads through MiXCR, storing one row per CDR3 protein. This table has hundreds of thousands of distinct CDR3 sequences, 28% appearing once. Sequenced sample: PBMCs. Receptors originate from a woman aged 18-49 years in good health.

The V and J genes are TRBV5-1 and TRBJ1-5; tentative D call: TRBD1 (5 bases). V lost 0 bases to trimming and J lost 8 bases, with 18 bases between them. The CDR3 covers 16 residues. CDR1 and CDR2 (germline): SGHRS, YFSETQ. This CDR3 is CASSLGGGAVNEPQHF. CDR3 DNA: TGCGCCAGCAGCTTGGGAGGAGGGGCCGTGAATGAGCCCCAGCATTTT. Filled out from reference TRBV5-1 and TRBJ1-5, the complete variable domain reads KAGVTQTPRYLIKTRGQQVTLSCSPISGHRSVSWYQQTPGQGLQFLFEYFSETQRNKGNFPGRFSGRQFSNSRSEMNVSTLELGDSALYLCASSLGGGAVNEPQHFGDGTRLSIL.

The chain joins TRBV4-3 to TRBJ2-1; 10 bases line up with TRBD2. CDR3 length equals 16 residues. Per germline, CDR1 LGHNA and CDR2 YSLEER. J lost 6 bases, V lost 1 base, and 6 bases had no gene match. The CDR3 DNA is TGCGCCAGCAGCCAAGTGTTAGCGGGAGGCCCCAATGAGCAGTTCTTC. Translated, it gives CASSQVLAGGPNEQFF.

This clonotype was detected ten times or more. The chain employs TRBV4-2 and TRBJ2-7; D is ambiguous. Trimming cost V 1 base and J 5 bases, with 15 bases left between them. Germline V gives CDR1 LGHNA, CDR2 YNFKEQ. The CDR3 has 15 amino acids. The CDR3 region is CASSQVDPRGNEQYF. DNA of the CDR3: TGTGCCAGCAGCCAAGTAGACCCCCGTGGTAACGAGCAGTACTTC.

This clonotype was observed a few times. The gene calls are TRBV7-2 and TRBJ2-5; 9 positions match TRBD2. This CDR3 comprises 14 residues. The germline V gene has CDR1 SGHTA and CDR2 FQGNSA. Losses at the gene ends were 6 bases for V and 5 bases for J; bases not matched to a gene: 7. The CDR3 sequence is CASRRTSVMETQYF. For the CDR3, the DNA is TGTGCCAGCAGGAGGACTAGCGTAATGGAGACCCAGTACTTC.

This clonotype was seen at least ten times. V is TRBV5-5 and J is TRBJ1-6; D uncertain. CDR3 length: 16 residues. Deletions cut 3 bases from V and 10 bases from J, with 20 bases between. Germline V gives CDR1 SGHKS, CDR2 YYEKEE (reference sequence). The CDR3 region has the DNA TGTGCCAGCAGCTGGGTGACAATCAGGTCAGAATCACCCCTCCACTTT. Translated, it gives CASSWVTIRSESPLHF.

The genes are TRBV7-2 and TRBJ1-5; D perhaps matches TRBD1 (5 bases). This CDR3 region has 15 residues. Germline CDR1 reads SGHTA; CDR2 reads FQGNSA. The germline V and J ends were trimmed by 5 bases and 5 bases, with 16 bases remaining between them. The CDR3: CASSPGSGTHQPQHF. The CDR3 coding sequence is TGTGCCAGCAGCCCCGGTTCGGGGACTCATCAGCCCCAGCATTTT. The whole variable domain, remainder taken from reference TRBV7-2 and TRBJ1-5, is GAGVSQSPSNKVTEKGKDVELRCDPISGHTALYWYRQSLGQGLEFLIYFQGNSAPDKSGLPSDRFSAERTGGSVSTLTIQRTQQEDSAVYLCASSPGSGTHQPQHFGDGTRLSIL.

The V and J genes are TRBV11-3 and TRBJ2-2; tentative D call: TRBD1 (6 bases). V gave up 5 bases and J gave up 2 bases, with 15 bases separating them. The CDR3 extends over 16 amino acids. CDR1 and CDR2 from the germline V gene are SGHNT and YENEEA. The CDR3 loop is CASSRGSTANTGELFF. As DNA, the CDR3 is TGTGCCAGCAGCAGGGGGAGTACAGCTAACACCGGGGAGCTGTTTTTT.

The V gene is TRBV12-3 or TRBV12-4, the J gene TRBJ1-1; 10 nucleotides align to TRBD1. With 2 bases clipped from V and 4 bases from J, the junction kept 7 bases outside the gene matches. The CDR3 sequence is 16 residues long. The CDR3 DNA sequence: TGTGCCAGCAGTTTATGGGGGGACAGGGGAGGCACTGAAGCTTTCTTT. Its translation: CASSLWGDRGGTEAFF.

The sample holds many counts of this clonotype. The rearrangement uses TRBV19 and TRBJ1-1, with D hard to call. The germline V gene encodes CDR1 LNHDA and CDR2 SQIVND (reference sequence). This CDR3 has 15 residues. The germline V and J ends were trimmed by 9 bases and 3 bases, with 20 bases remaining between them. The CDR3 nucleotides read TGTGCCAGCAAAAGTCGGTTTACCAAGCACACTGAAGCTTTCTTT. It encodes CASKSRFTKHTEAFF. Complete variable domain (other parts from reference TRBV19 and TRBJ1-1): DGGITQSPKYLFRKEGQNVTLSCEQNLNHDAMYWYRQDPGQGLRLIYYSQIVNDFQKGDIAEGYSVSREKKESFPLTVTSAQKNPTAFYLCASKSRFTKHTEAFFGQGTRLTVV.

The V gene is TRBV20-1, the J gene TRBJ1-1, with D perhaps TRBD1 (6 bases). CDR3 length equals 14 residues. The V gene lost 1 base and the J gene lost 5 bases, with 14 bases spanning the gap. Germline V gene lookup returns CDR1 DFQATT and CDR2 SNEGSKA (reference sequence). The CDR3 loop reads CSARVTGHSTEAFF. The CDR3 bases are TGCAGTGCTAGAGTCACAGGGCATTCAACTGAAGCTTTCTTT.

This clonotype turned up a few times. The chain carries TRBV29-1 and TRBJ1-5; D call uncertain. Trimming left V 8 bases short and J 6 bases short, with 11 bases between. This CDR3 has 11 residues. Germline CDR1 SQVTM, CDR2 ANQGSEA. CDR3 region: CSPWASQPQHF. In DNA form, the CDR3 reads TGCAGCCCCTGGGCGAGTCAGCCCCAGCATTTT.

This clonotype was seen a few times. The V call is TRBV20-1, the J call TRBJ2-7, with D possibly being TRBD1 (6 bases). CDR1 and CDR2 (germline): DFQATT, SNEGSKA (reference sequence). CDR3 length equals 12 residues. V shed 6 bases and J shed 5 bases, with 14 bases lying between them. The CDR3 nucleotides are TGCAGTGCCACTACAGGGCCCGACGAGCAGTACTTC. Encoded protein: CSATTGPDEQYF.

Turning to this clonotype: Relative to the germline gene, one junction end is altered; a read error may explain this. The chain has TRBV29-1 and TRBJ1-2; tentatively, D is TRBD1 (5 bases). From germline, CDR1 is SQVTM and CDR2 ANQGSEA. This CDR3 has 15 residues. CDR3 sequence: CSVLRGQLRGYGYTF. The DNA for the CDR3 is TGCAGCGTTCTCCGGGGCCAGCTGCGCGGCTATGGTTACACCTTC.

Here the CDR3 DNA reads TGTGCCAGCTCCAATACGGGTTTTGGTCAGCCCCAGCATTTT. Translated, it gives CASSNTGFGQPQHF. This chain links TRBV18 with TRBJ1-5; D is uncertain. V lost 6 bases and J 6 bases, leaving 15 bases between the germline ends. The V gene's germline CDR1 is KGHSH and CDR2 LQKENI. The CDR3 sequence is 14 residues long.

This clonotype was detected a few times. The chain uses TRBV13 and TRBJ2-3, with unresolved D. Looked up from germline, CDR1 is PRHDT and CDR2 is FYEKMQ (reference sequence). The CDR3 runs 16 residues. Trimming took 1 base from V and 0 from J, leaving 11 bases between them. CDR3 DNA sequence: TGTGCCAGCAGCTTAGCCTGGCCGCTAAGCACAGATACGCAGTATTTT. Translating gives CASSLAWPLSTDTQYF.

This clonotype was recorded a few times. The gene calls are TRBV19 and TRBJ2-6; D remains ambiguous. Per germline, CDR1 LNHDA and CDR2 SQIVND (reference sequence). Between the trimmed V and J ends, which lost 11 bases and 2 bases, there was a span of 19 bases. The CDR3 is 16 amino acids. The CDR3 region is CAPPGLSLTGANVLTF. The CDR3 DNA reads as TGTGCCCCCCCCGGGTTATCTCTTACTGGGGCCAACGTCCTGACTTTC.

The chain employs TRBV3-1 and TRBJ2-4; perhaps TRBD2 as D (5 bases). CDR3 length equals 15 residues. Germline lookup yields CDR1 LGHDT and CDR2 YNNKEL (reference sequence). The V end lost 0 bases, the J end lost 7 bases, and 13 bases lay between the germline ends. CDR3 DNA: TGTGCCAGCAGCCAAGACCGCGGAGGTATGAACATTCAGTACTTC. Translated: CASSQDRGGMNIQYF.

This chain connects TRBV29-1 to TRBJ2-1; TRBD2 matches at 7 bases. CDR1 is SQVTM and CDR2 is ANQGSEA in the germline V gene. This CDR3 contains 10 residues. Trimming cost V 6 bases and J 10 bases; bases outside gene matches: 3. The CDR3 DNA is TGCAGCGTCGAGGGAGGGGAGCAGTTCTTC. It codes for CSVEGGEQFF.